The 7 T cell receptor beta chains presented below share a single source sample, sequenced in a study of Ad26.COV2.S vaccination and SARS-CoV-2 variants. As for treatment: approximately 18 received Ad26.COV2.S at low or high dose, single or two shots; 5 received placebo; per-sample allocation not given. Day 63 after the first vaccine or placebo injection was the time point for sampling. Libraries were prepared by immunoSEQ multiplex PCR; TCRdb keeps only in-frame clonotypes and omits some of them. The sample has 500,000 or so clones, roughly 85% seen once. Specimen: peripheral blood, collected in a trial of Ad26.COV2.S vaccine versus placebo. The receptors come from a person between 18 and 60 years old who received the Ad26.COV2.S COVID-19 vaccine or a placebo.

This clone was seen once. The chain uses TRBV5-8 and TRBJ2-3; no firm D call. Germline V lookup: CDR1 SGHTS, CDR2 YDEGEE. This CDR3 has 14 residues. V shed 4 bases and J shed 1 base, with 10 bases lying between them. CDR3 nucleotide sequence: TGTGCCAGCAGCCCGGGCCTACGCACAGATACGCAGTATTTT. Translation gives CASSPGLRTDTQYF.

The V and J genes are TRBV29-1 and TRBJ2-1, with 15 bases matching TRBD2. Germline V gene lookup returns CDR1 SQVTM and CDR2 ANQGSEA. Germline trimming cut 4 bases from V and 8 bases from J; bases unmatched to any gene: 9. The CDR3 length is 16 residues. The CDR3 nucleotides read TGCAGCGTTGTAGGACTAGCGGGAGGGCGGGAGGATGAGCAGTTCTTC. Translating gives CSVVGLAGGREDEQFF.

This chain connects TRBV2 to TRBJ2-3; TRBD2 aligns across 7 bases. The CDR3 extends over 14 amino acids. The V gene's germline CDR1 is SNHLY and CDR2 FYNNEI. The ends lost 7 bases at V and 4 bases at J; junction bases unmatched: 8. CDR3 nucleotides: TGTGCCAGCACGGGGGGAGCGGGCGCAGATACGCAGTATTTT. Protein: CASTGGAGADTQYF.

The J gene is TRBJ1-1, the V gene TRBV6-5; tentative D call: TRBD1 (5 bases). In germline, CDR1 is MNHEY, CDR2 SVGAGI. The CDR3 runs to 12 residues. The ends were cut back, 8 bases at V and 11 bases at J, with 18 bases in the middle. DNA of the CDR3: TGTGCCAGCTCAACAGGCGGAAGGTATGCTTTCTTT. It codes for CASSTGGRYAFF.

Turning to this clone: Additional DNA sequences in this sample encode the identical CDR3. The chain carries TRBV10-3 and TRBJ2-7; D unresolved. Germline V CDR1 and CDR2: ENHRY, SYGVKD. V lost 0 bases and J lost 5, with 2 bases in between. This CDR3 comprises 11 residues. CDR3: CAISESDEQYF. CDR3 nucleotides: TGTGCCATCAGTGAGTCGGACGAGCAGTACTTC.

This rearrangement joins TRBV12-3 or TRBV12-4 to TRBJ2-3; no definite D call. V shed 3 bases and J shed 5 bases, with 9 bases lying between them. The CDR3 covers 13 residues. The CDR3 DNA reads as TGTGCCAGCAGTTTGTTGGTTCGAGATACGCAGTATTTT. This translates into CASSLLVRDTQYF.

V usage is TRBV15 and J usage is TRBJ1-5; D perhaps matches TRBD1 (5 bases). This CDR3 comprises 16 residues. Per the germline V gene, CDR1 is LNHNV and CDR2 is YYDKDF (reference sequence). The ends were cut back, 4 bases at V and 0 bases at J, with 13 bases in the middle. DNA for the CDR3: TGTGCCACCAGCAACAACAGGCTTTATAGCAATCAGCCCCAGCATTTT. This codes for CATSNNRLYSNQPQHF. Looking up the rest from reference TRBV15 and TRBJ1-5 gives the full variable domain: DAMVIQNPRYQVTQFGKPVTLSCSQTLNHNVMYWYQQKSSQAPKLLFHYYDKDFNNEADTPDNFQSRRPNTSFCFLDIRSPGLGDTAMYLCATSNNRLYSNQPQHFGDGTRLSIL.